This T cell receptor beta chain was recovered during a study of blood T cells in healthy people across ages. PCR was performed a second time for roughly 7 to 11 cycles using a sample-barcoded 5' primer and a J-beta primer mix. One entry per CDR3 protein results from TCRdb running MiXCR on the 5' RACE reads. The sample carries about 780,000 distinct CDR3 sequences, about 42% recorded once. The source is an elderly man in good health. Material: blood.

This CDR3 reads CASSPRPGQGSHEQYF. CDR3 DNA: TGTGCCAGCTCACCTCGGCCGGGACAGGGGTCCCACGAGCAGTACTTC. The V call is TRBV18, the J call TRBJ2-7, with 10 bases aligning to TRBD1. The CDR3 spans 16 residues. Germline V gene data show CDR1 as KGHSH and CDR2 as LQKENI. Trimming took 3 bases from V and 5 from J; bases not matched to a gene: 10.